Each of the 17 T cell receptor beta chains below was sequenced from the same sample in a study of beta chain features in type 1 diabetes. Expressed TCRB transcripts were sequenced because the isolated RNA had all been reverse transcribed beforehand. Profiled with immunoSEQ multiplex PCR; TCRdb holds only in-frame clones, not every one. This table holds about 40,000 clones, roughly 50% found once. The sequencing sample was made of central memory CD4+ T cells from blood. The receptors here all came from a woman aged 18-29 years in good health.

This rearrangement joins TRBV6-5 to TRBJ2-1; TRBD1 agrees at 8 bases. The ends lost 5 bases at V and 2 bases at J; junction bases unmatched: 5. Germline assignment: CDR1 MNHEY and CDR2 SVGAGI. This CDR3 contains 15 residues. CDR3 sequence (DNA): TGTGCCAGCAGTCCCGACAGGGGTACCTACAATGAGCAGTTCTTC. It specifies CASSPDRGTYNEQFF.

The chain has TRBV10-3 and TRBJ2-7; D possibly corresponds to TRBD1 (5 bases). The V and J ends lost 8 bases and 4 bases respectively, with 18 bases between them. This CDR3 comprises 14 residues. Germline V gives CDR1 ENHRY, CDR2 SYGVKD. The CDR3 nucleotides read TGTGCCATCTCTCAGGGTGGCGAACTTTACGAGCAGTACTTC. It is translated as CAISQGGELYEQYF.

This chain joins TRBV9 and TRBJ2-1; TRBD2 matches at 9 bases. J gave up 6 bases and V 2 bases, and 6 bases lay outside the gene matches. The germline V gene has CDR1 SGDLS and CDR2 YYNGEE. The CDR3 length is 15 residues. DNA of the CDR3: TGTGCCAGCAGCGTGTCCGGACTAGCGTTCAATGAGCAGTTCTTC. It yields the protein CASSVSGLAFNEQFF.

This clone was counted a few times. This same CDR3 is encoded by further DNA sequences in the sample. CDR3 in amino acids: CASSLSSTDTQYF. CDR3 DNA sequence: TGTGCCAGCAGTTTGTCTAGCACAGATACGCAGTATTTT. The chain recombines TRBV27 with TRBJ2-3, with no clear D. With 3 bases removed from V and 0 bases from J, the gap between germline ends came to 4 bases. The germline V gene has CDR1 MNHEY and CDR2 SMNVEV (reference sequence). This CDR3 region has 13 residues.

A few counts support this clone. V and J are TRBV6-1 and TRBJ1-2, with D maybe TRBD1 (6 bases). This CDR3 region has 15 residues. Germline V gene sequence: CDR1 MNHNS, CDR2 SASEGT. V lost 2 bases and J lost 2, with 12 bases in between. CDR3 in amino acids: CASSERRGANYGYTF. The CDR3 nucleotides are TGTGCCAGCAGTGAACGCAGGGGCGCCAACTATGGCTACACCTTC.

There are a few counts of this clone. This sequence joins TRBV19 and TRBJ2-2; 13 nucleotides line up with TRBD2. Losses at the gene ends were 6 bases for V and 6 bases for J; bases not matched to a gene: 1. The length of the CDR3 is 14 residues. CDR1 is LNHDA, CDR2 SQIVND, per germline (reference sequence). The CDR3 region has the DNA TGTGCCAGTAGACTAGCGGGAGGGCCCGGGGAGCTGTTTTTT. It translates to CASRLAGGPGELFF. Combining the CDR3 with reference TRBV19 and TRBJ2-2 gives the whole variable domain DGGITQSPKYLFRKEGQNVTLSCEQNLNHDAMYWYRQDPGQGLRLIYYSQIVNDFQKGDIAEGYSVSREKKESFPLTVTSAQKNPTAFYLCASRLAGGPGELFFGEGSRLTVL.

The V and J genes are TRBV5-1 and TRBJ1-2; 8 bases are a match to TRBD1. Per the germline V gene, CDR1 is SGHRS and CDR2 is YFSETQ. The V segment lost 4 bases and the J segment 4 bases; nucleotides outside the gene matches: 6. This CDR3 is 14 amino acids long. CDR3 protein: CASSVGQGTYGYTF. The CDR3, as DNA: TGCGCCAGCAGCGTCGGACAGGGAACCTATGGCTACACCTTC.

The table lists this clone with a few counts. The genes are TRBV4-1 and TRBJ1-4; TRBD1 might be the D (6 bases). The germline CDR1 and CDR2 sequences are MGHRA and YSYEKL. The CDR3 length is 16 residues. V dropped 4 bases and J dropped 5 bases, with 17 bases sitting between them. The CDR3 reads CASSLQGGGRNEKLFF. The DNA of the CDR3 is TGCGCCAGCAGCCTACAAGGGGGGGGAAGAAATGAAAAACTGTTTTTT.

The table lists this clone with a few counts. The rearrangement joins TRBV5-1 to TRBJ2-7, with a tentative D call TRBD2 (7 bases). The V end lost 4 bases, the J end lost 4 bases, and 15 bases lay between the germline ends. The germline gives CDR1 SGHRS, CDR2 YFSETQ. The CDR3 consists of 14 residues. The CDR3 nucleotides are TGCGCCAGCAGCCGGGGGGCAGGGTCTTACGAGCAGTACTTC. It specifies CASSRGAGSYEQYF.

This chain connects TRBV5-4 to TRBJ2-5; perhaps TRBD2 as D (6 bases). The CDR3 runs to 15 residues. Looked up from germline, CDR1 is SGHNT and CDR2 is YYREEE (reference sequence). The V end lost 3 bases, the J end lost 2 bases, and 14 bases lay between the germline ends. CDR3 DNA: TGTGCCAGCAGCTCCCGACGGACTATTCAAGAGACCCAGTACTTC. Its protein is CASSSRRTIQETQYF.

The chain uses TRBV5-6 and TRBJ1-3; D may be TRBD1 (5 bases). Per the germline V gene, CDR1 is SGHDT and CDR2 is YYEEEE. The CDR3 runs to 17 residues. V lost 1 base to trimming and J lost 0 bases, with 14 bases between them. CDR3 nucleotides: TGTGCCAGCAGCTTGTCCGACGGGGGGTACTCTGGAAACACCATATATTTT. It translates to CASSLSDGGYSGNTIYF.

V and J are TRBV6-1 and TRBJ1-4, with D hard to call. CDR1 MNHNS and CDR2 SASEGT come from the germline V gene. V lost 3 bases, J lost 11 bases, and 16 bases lay in between. The CDR3 contains 14 residues. This CDR3 reads CASSERSQLWKLFF. CDR3 nucleotide sequence: TGTGCCAGCAGTGAGCGGTCCCAGCTATGGAAACTGTTTTTT.

This clone has only a few counts. The rearrangement uses TRBV7-3 and TRBJ1-4; 7 nucleotides line up with TRBD1. The V and J ends lost 4 bases and 5 bases, in that order; junction bases with no gene match: 7. This CDR3 region has 15 residues. Germline-derived CDR1 and CDR2 are SGHTA and FQGTGA. In DNA form, the CDR3 reads TGTGCCAGCAGCTCCCAGACAGGGCCAAATGAAAAACTGTTTTTT. Translated, it gives CASSSQTGPNEKLFF.

The J gene is TRBJ2-7, the V gene TRBV14; 7 nucleotides match TRBD1. This CDR3 has 13 amino acids. Losses at the gene ends were 8 bases for V and 4 bases for J; bases not matched to a gene: 8. Germline CDR1 and CDR2: SGHDN and FVKESK. For the CDR3, the DNA is TGTGCCAGCGGCCCGAACAGGGGTTACGAGCAGTACTTC. Protein: CASGPNRGYEQYF.

There are a few counts of this clone. The chain uses TRBV2 and TRBJ2-2; 8 positions match TRBD2. Trimming cost V 0 bases and J 0 bases; bases outside gene matches: 15. The CDR3 is 21 amino acids. Germline CDR1 is SNHLY and CDR2 is FYNNEI. The CDR3 region is CASSEALSGALLQPNTGELFF. The CDR3 coding sequence is TGTGCCAGCAGTGAAGCGCTTAGCGGGGCCCTTCTTCAGCCGAACACCGGGGAGCTGTTTTTT.

The genes are TRBV5-1 and TRBJ1-2, with D possibly matching TRBD1 (6 bases). CDR1 is SGHRS, CDR2 YFSETQ, per germline. V was shortened by 4 bases and J by 7 bases, with 26 bases between the two germline ends. CDR3 length: 17 residues. In DNA form, the CDR3 reads TGCGCCAGCAGCACTATCATCAGGGGCGACGATGGCGGTGGCTACACCTTC. It is translated as CASSTIIRGDDGGGYTF.

The chain combines TRBV30 with TRBJ2-3; D perhaps matches TRBD2 (5 bases). CDR3 size: 13 residues. Germline V gene data show CDR1 as GTSNPN and CDR2 as SVGIG (reference sequence). Trimming took 5 bases from V and 4 from J, leaving 13 bases between them. CDR3 DNA sequence: TGTGCCTGGTGTTTAGAGGGAGCAGATACGCAGTATTTT. This encodes CAWCLEGADTQYF.